The next 28 T cell receptor beta chains were all read from a single sample in a study of tumor and adjacent non-tumor tissue in lung cancer. Three rounds of nested PCR, following a modified ARM-PCR protocol, produced the TCRbeta library. MiXCR, run by TCRdb on the multiplex PCR reads, gives a single entry per CDR3 protein. The profile covers roughly 67,000 distinct CDR3 sequences, with about 77% appearing a single time and 40% to 50% taken by the ten largest. RNA was extracted from bulk tissue without any cell sorting. The normal lung tissue was taken more than 3 cm from the tumor edge. The specimen was distant non-tumor lung tissue. These TCRs come from a man in his 60s with non-small cell lung cancer.

This clonotype appeared many times. The genes are TRBV30 and TRBJ1-5; TRBD1 might be the D (6 bases). Trimming took 2 bases from V and 4 from J, leaving 9 bases between them. The CDR3 is 13 residues long. The germline V gene has CDR1 GTSNPN and CDR2 SVGIG (reference sequence). CDR3 loop: CAWSPGQNQPQHF. The CDR3 DNA reads TGTGCCTGGAGTCCGGGACAAAATCAGCCCCAGCATTTT. The variable domain in full, with the rest retrieved from reference TRBV30 and TRBJ1-5, is SQTIHQWPATLVQPVGSPLSLECTVEGTSNPNLYWYRQAAGRGLQLLFYSVGIGQISSEVPQNLSASRPQDRQFILSSKKLLLSDSGFYLCAWSPGQNQPQHFGDGTRLSIL.

This clonotype occurred once. This CDR3 is missing its conserved last phenylalanine or tryptophan, likely due to a read error. CDR3 DNA: TGTGCCAGCAGCTTCGACAACTCTGGGTTCAATGAGCAGTTCATC. Its protein product is CASSFDNSGFNEQFI. The V and J genes are TRBV5-6 and TRBJ2-1; D ambiguous. CDR3 size: 15 residues. Between the trimmed V and J ends, which lost 2 bases and 6 bases, there was a span of 15 bases. Germline CDR1 and CDR2: SGHDT and YYEEEE.

This clonotype came up a few times. A junction boundary mismatches the germline segment, possibly from a read error. The chain links TRBV7-8 to TRBJ2-7, with D unresolved. Germline V gives CDR1 SGHVS, CDR2 FQNEAQ. The CDR3 runs 16 residues. CDR3: CASSLDGLGSSYGQYF. CDR3 coding DNA: TGTGCTAGCAGCTTAGATGGGCTTGGCAGCTCCTACGGGCAGTACTTC. Combining the CDR3 with reference TRBV7-8 and TRBJ2-7 gives the whole variable domain GAGVSQSPRYKVAKRGQDVALRCDPISGHVSLFWYQQALGQGPEFLTYFQNEAQLDKSGLPSDRFFAERPEGSVSTLKIQRTQQEDSAVYLCASSLDGLGSSYGQYFGPGTRLTVT.

By share, this clonotype ranks as medium-sized. V is TRBV29-1 and J is TRBJ2-5; a weak D match, TRBD1 (5 bases). Germline V lookup: CDR1 SQVTM, CDR2 ANQGSEA. The CDR3 covers 14 residues. V gave up 0 bases and J gave up 0 bases, with 8 bases separating them. The CDR3 protein is CSVEDRAYQETQYF. DNA for the CDR3: TGCAGCGTTGAAGACAGGGCGTACCAAGAGACCCAGTACTTC.

On this clonotype: This may arise from a read error, as a much more abundant clone is one base away. V usage is TRBV30 and J usage is TRBJ1-1; D is ambiguous. CDR1 is GTSNPN, CDR2 SVGIG, per germline (reference sequence). The CDR3 contains 12 residues. Trimming pared 1 base from V and 11 bases from J, leaving 14 bases between. The CDR3 loop reads CAWSEISCVAFF. The CDR3 bases are TGTGCCTGGAGTGAAATATCGTGTGTTGCTTTCTTT.

Regarding this clonotype: At one end, the junction sequence differs from germline, possibly due to a read error. The chain employs TRBV5-6 and TRBJ2-4; D not certain. Per germline, CDR1 SGHDT and CDR2 YYEEEE. There are 13 residues in the CDR3. As DNA, the CDR3 is TGTCCCAGCAGCTTCCGAGACGTCCACATTCAGTACTTC. It encodes CPSSFRDVHIQYF.

Comment on this clonotype: The conserved phenylalanine or tryptophan is not found at the CDR3 terminus, so this likely reflects a read error. The gene calls are TRBV5-6 and TRBJ1-6; possible D gene TRBD1, 6 bases. The CDR3 runs to 15 residues. Germline CDR1 is SGHDT and CDR2 is YYEEEE. The DNA of the CDR3 is TGTGCTTGCAGCTTGAGGCAGGGGAATGGATCACCCCTCCACATT. Protein product: CACSLRQGNGSPLHI.

Comment on this clonotype: The junction does not match germline at one end; this may be a read error. The J gene is TRBJ2-1, the V gene TRBV6-6, with a weak D call TRBD2 (6 bases). CDR1 is MNHNY and CDR2 is SVGAGI in the germline V gene (reference sequence). The length of the CDR3 is 16 residues. The CDR3 DNA follows: TGTGCCAGAAGTTACAGTGTCCGGGACTCCTACGATGAGCAGTTCTTC. It codes for CARSYSVRDSYDEQFF.

This clonotype was found many times. The chain carries TRBV15 and TRBJ1-5; D not certain. The V and J ends lost 0 bases and 4 bases respectively, with 1 base between them. The CDR3 is made up of 12 amino acids. The germline CDR1 and CDR2 sequences are LNHNV and YYDKDF (reference sequence). The DNA of the CDR3 is TGTGCCACCAGCAGAGAAAATCAGCCCCAGCATTTT. Amino acids: CATSRENQPQHF. Full variable domain (missing parts from reference TRBV15 and TRBJ1-5): DAMVIQNPRYQVTQFGKPVTLSCSQTLNHNVMYWYQQKSSQAPKLLFHYYDKDFNNEADTPDNFQSRRPNTSFCFLDIRSPGLGDTAMYLCATSRENQPQHFGDGTRLSIL.

As concerns this clonotype: Relative to the germline gene, one junction end is altered; a read error may explain this. This rearrangement joins TRBV10-3 to TRBJ2-2; 7 bases match TRBD2. The CDR3 runs 14 residues. The V gene's germline CDR1 is ENHRY and CDR2 SYGVKD. CDR3 loop: CAISVAGVGEELLF. CDR3 nucleotide sequence: TGTGCCATCAGTGTGGCGGGAGTCGGTGAGGAGCTGCTTTTT.

A note on this clonotype: The conserved phenylalanine or tryptophan normally closing the CDR3 is absent here, so this likely arose from a read error. The chain carries TRBV5-4 and TRBJ2-6, with D unresolved. This CDR3 region has 15 residues. Germline CDR1 SGHNT, CDR2 YYREEE (reference sequence). Trimming removed 1 base from V and 0 bases from J, with 5 bases in between. CDR3 in DNA: TGTGCCAGCAGCTTGATTCGCTCTGGGGCCAACGTCCTGACTCTA. It translates to CASSLIRSGANVLTL.

The genes are TRBV4-1 and TRBJ2-1, with 9 bases identical to TRBD2. The CDR3 runs to 17 residues. V dropped 0 bases and J dropped 15; count of bases not matched to a gene: 18. Germline assignment: CDR1 MGHRA and CDR2 YSYEKL. CDR3 protein: CASSQDRASGTIDELFF. As DNA, the CDR3 is TGCGCCAGCAGCCAAGATCGGGCTAGCGGGACCATTGATGAACTGTTCTTC.

Details on this clonotype: No conserved phenylalanine or tryptophan ends this CDR3, so it is likely a read error. V gene TRBV29-1 combines with J gene TRBJ2-5; D possibly corresponds to TRBD1 (6 bases). CDR3 size: 13 residues. CDR1 is SQVTM and CDR2 is ANQGSEA in the germline V gene. The CDR3 nucleotides read TGCAACGTTGAGACAGGTGTACAAGAGACCCAGTACTTA. Translating it yields CNVETGVQETQYL.

Regarding this clonotype: With a much larger clone just one base away, this may be a read error. V is TRBV5-6 and J is TRBJ2-7; tentatively, D is TRBD2 (5 bases). The CDR3 length is 13 residues. Germline V gene data show CDR1 as SGHDT and CDR2 as YYEEEE. CDR3 residues: CANSRTATYEQYF. As DNA, the CDR3 is TGTGCCAACAGCCGGACTGCAACCTACGAGCAGTACTTC.

This clonotype has only one observation. The conserved phenylalanine or tryptophan normally closing the CDR3 is absent here, so this likely arose from a read error. The chain joins TRBV6-5 to TRBJ2-3; tentatively, D is TRBD1 or TRBD2 (5 bases each). This CDR3 is 15 amino acids long. Per germline, CDR1 MNHEY and CDR2 SVGAGI. The V end lost 10 bases, the J end lost 0 bases, and 17 bases lay between the germline ends. CDR3 residues: CATNSRDLSTDTQYL. The CDR3 nucleotides read TGTGCCACCAATTCCCGGGACCTTAGCACAGATACGCAGTATCTT.

J is TRBJ1-1 and V is TRBV29-1, with D maybe TRBD1 (5 bases). This CDR3 has 12 amino acids. Looked up from germline, CDR1 is SQVTM and CDR2 is ANQGSEA. V was shortened by 5 bases and J by 4 bases, with 11 bases between the two germline ends. CDR3 in DNA: TGCAGCGTTTACAGGAGCCTCACTGAAGCTTTCTTT. Translation gives CSVYRSLTEAFF.

This chain connects TRBV11-3 to TRBJ2-2; maybe TRBD1 (5 bases). Germline CDR1 SGHNT, CDR2 YENEEA. There are 14 residues in the CDR3. V was shortened by 11 bases and J by 2 bases, with 15 bases between the two germline ends. CDR3 in DNA: TGTGCCGACAGCTTAATTCCAAACACCGGGGAGCTGTTTTTT. It is translated as CADSLIPNTGELFF.

This clonotype was counted a single time. This chain joins TRBV5-1 and TRBJ2-2; D gene unclear. The V end lost 7 bases, the J end lost 6 bases, and 16 bases lay between the germline ends. There are 14 residues in the CDR3. Germline-derived CDR1 and CDR2 are SGHRS and YFSETQ. CDR3 residues: CASRIIGRSGELFF. The DNA of the CDR3 is TGCGCCAGCCGTATAATCGGGCGGTCCGGGGAGCTGTTTTTT.

About this clonotype: It is likely a read error, because the conserved phenylalanine at the end of the CDR3 is missing. The chain is built from TRBV4-2 and TRBJ2-7; the match to TRBD1 covers 9 bases. The CDR3 contains 14 residues. CDR1 is LGHNA and CDR2 is YNFKEQ in the germline V gene. The CDR3 region is CASSLTGGRDEQYS. In DNA form, the CDR3 reads TGTGCTAGCAGCCTGACAGGGGGTAGGGACGAGCAGTACTCC.

This clonotype was counted at least ten times. The V gene is TRBV19, the J gene TRBJ2-1; 8 positions match TRBD1. From germline, CDR1 is LNHDA and CDR2 SQIVND (reference sequence). The V segment lost 7 bases and the J segment 6 bases; nucleotides outside the gene matches: 5. The CDR3 totals 13 residues. The CDR3 protein is CASIRQGSNEQFF. Here the CDR3 DNA reads TGTGCCAGTATCCGACAGGGGTCCAATGAGCAGTTCTTC.

The rearrangement links TRBV12-3 or TRBV12-4 to TRBJ2-3, with D unclear. The germline V and J ends were trimmed by 9 bases and 2 bases, with 18 bases remaining between them. There are 15 residues in the CDR3. The CDR3 region is CASRMDPPDTDTQYF. The CDR3 DNA sequence: TGTGCCAGTAGAATGGACCCTCCGGACACAGATACGCAGTATTTT.

V gene TRBV5-1 combines with J gene TRBJ2-2; 10 bases align to TRBD2. This CDR3 contains 14 residues. Trimming removed 3 bases from V and 7 bases from J; junction bases left unmatched: 3. CDR1 is SGHRS and CDR2 is YFSETQ in the germline V gene. The chain's CDR3 is CASSWASGSGELFF. CDR3 nucleotides: TGCGCCAGCAGCTGGGCTAGCGGGAGCGGGGAGCTGTTTTTT.

A note on this clonotype: This could be a read error, since a much larger clone is one nucleotide away. The rearrangement uses TRBV2 and TRBJ2-1; D is ambiguous. CDR3 length: 13 residues. Germline CDR1 and CDR2: SNHLY and FYNNEI. V dropped 7 bases and J dropped 0 bases, with 7 bases sitting between them. CDR3 in amino acids: CASTVSSYNEQFF. The CDR3 coding sequence is TGTGCCAGCACAGTGAGCTCCTACAATGAGCAGTTCTTC.

Note on this clonotype: A much more abundant neighbour one base away suggests this may be a read error. This chain links TRBV28 with TRBJ2-7, with 10 bases aligning to TRBD2. The V gene's germline CDR1 is MDHEN and CDR2 SYDVKM. The CDR3 has 15 amino acids. Germline trimming cut 6 bases from V and 4 bases from J; bases unmatched to any gene: 9. CDR3 in amino acids: CASSHTSGNRYEQYF. The CDR3, as DNA: TGTGCCAGCAGCCATACTAGCGGGAACAGGTACGAGCAGTACTTC.

As concerns this clonotype: Given the absence of the conserved phenylalanine or tryptophan at the CDR3 end, a read error is likely. The chain employs TRBV12-3 or TRBV12-4 and TRBJ1-5; D gene uncertain. The CDR3 runs to 15 residues. The V end lost 5 bases, the J end lost 2 bases, and 13 bases lay between the germline ends. CDR3 amino acids: CASSRLGRGNQPQHS. The CDR3 bases are TGTGCCAGCAGTCGACTTGGACGGGGCAATCAGCCCCAGCATTCT.

Details on this clonotype: A read error may explain this, as a much larger clone is one base away. The rearrangement links TRBV5-4 to TRBJ1-2; the D gene is possibly TRBD1 (5 bases). Trimming shortened V by 4 bases and J by 7 bases, and 14 bases separated the two germline ends. Germline loops: CDR1 SGHNT, CDR2 YYREEE (reference sequence). The CDR3 sequence is 13 residues long. CDR3 DNA sequence: TGTGCCAGCAGCCTAACAGGTGGCTGTGGCTACACCTTC. Translating it yields CASSLTGGCGYTF. Combining the CDR3 with reference TRBV5-4 and TRBJ1-2 gives the whole variable domain ETGVTQSPTHLIKTRGQQVTLRCSSQSGHNTVSWYQQALGQGPQFIFQYYREEENGRGNFPPRFSGLQFPNYSSELNVNALELDDSALYLCASSLTGGCGYTFGSGTRLTVV.

Only one count was recorded for this clonotype. A junction end diverges from the germline sequence, so it may reflect a read error. The rearrangement links TRBV12-3 or TRBV12-4 to TRBJ2-1; 12 bases map to TRBD2. The CDR3 consists of 14 residues. The CDR3 nucleotides are TGTGCCAGCAAAGCTGGACTAGCGGGAAATGAGCACTTCTTC. Translating it yields CASKAGLAGNEHFF.

About this clonotype: A read error may produce the germline difference seen at one junction end. V is TRBV4-1 and J is TRBJ1-1, with a possible D match to TRBD1 (6 bases). Germline CDR1 MGHRA, CDR2 YSYEKL. This CDR3 comprises 12 residues. As DNA, the CDR3 is TGTACCAGCAGCCAACAGGGATTTGAAACTTTCTTT. It encodes CTSSQQGFETFF.